This T cell receptor (beta chain) was documented in a study of blood T cell repertoires in COVID-19 (TCRdb year 2020). About the study as a whole: Samples covering the acute and convalescent phases of COVID-19 were provided by collaborators in the United States, Italy and Spain. The material from the prospective study consisted of cDNA or gDNA derived from T cells, B-cell-depleted T cells, or PBMCs. Deeply sampled blood TCRbeta repertoires from subjects exposed to, actively infected with, or recovered from COVID-19 were included in the dataset. The repertoires were released in a freely available public database intended as a resource for research on the immune response to SARS-CoV-2. The samples were drawn from two sources: the first 160 participants of the ongoing ImmuneRACE study, and some 1,300 subjects contributed by 6 global collaborators. Nearly every sample came with metadata listing a de-identified subject ID, COVID-19 status, age in years and sex. Where available, HLA class I and class II types were obtained from metadata supplied by the sample provider rather than from assay-based typing. The research as a whole found: The amount of clinical and demographic metadata varied by source and participant and was provided uncurated.

The collaborating institutions used their own protocols to collect whole blood in K2EDTA tubes. For TCRbeta analysis, collaborator samples were shipped as frozen whole blood, as isolated PBMCs, or as DNA extracted from either sample type. Ends trimmed: V by 2 bases, J by 4 bases; bases unmatched to a gene: 9. CDR1 SGHNT and CDR2 YYREEE were looked up in the germline V gene (reference sequence). The CDR3, from cysteine to phenylalanine, totals 15 residues. CDR3 DNA is the only sequence kept; it has 45 bases, read in frame from the first base. TCRbeta CDR3 regions were amplified from genomic DNA by means of the immunoSEQ Assay, a bias-controlled multiplex PCR. Per the authors' processing: The number of nucleated cells in each sample was estimated from the amplification of reference gene primers within the assay. To quantify the absolute abundance of each unique TCRbeta CDR3 rearrangement, sequence reads were collapsed and filtered. Productive Simpson clonality was computed per sample as the square root of Simpson's diversity index over productive rearrangements. The source is immuneACCESS, and TCRdb retained only in-frame sequences with V and J called. Part of the clones is not carried over; for the studies checked, unresolved V genes explain less than half of this, and the remainder is unexplained. The DNA gave D and trimming, while V, J and clone size come from that table. In all, the sample holds around 140,000 clones, and roughly 79% of those were seen once. The ten largest account for about 2% of the sample.

A note on this clone: This receptor's antigen is unknown. One base away there is no much larger clone; base qualities are not given.

The chain employs TRBV5-4 and TRBJ2-7; 7 bases in the middle match TRBD2. Material: peripheral blood. The receptor was derived from a woman aged 55-75 years with acute or convalescent COVID-19. For the CDR3, the sequence is CASSFLEGRGYEQYF. The sequenced DNA is TGTGCCAGCAGCTTCCTTGAGGGGAGGGGTTACGAGCAGTACTTC.